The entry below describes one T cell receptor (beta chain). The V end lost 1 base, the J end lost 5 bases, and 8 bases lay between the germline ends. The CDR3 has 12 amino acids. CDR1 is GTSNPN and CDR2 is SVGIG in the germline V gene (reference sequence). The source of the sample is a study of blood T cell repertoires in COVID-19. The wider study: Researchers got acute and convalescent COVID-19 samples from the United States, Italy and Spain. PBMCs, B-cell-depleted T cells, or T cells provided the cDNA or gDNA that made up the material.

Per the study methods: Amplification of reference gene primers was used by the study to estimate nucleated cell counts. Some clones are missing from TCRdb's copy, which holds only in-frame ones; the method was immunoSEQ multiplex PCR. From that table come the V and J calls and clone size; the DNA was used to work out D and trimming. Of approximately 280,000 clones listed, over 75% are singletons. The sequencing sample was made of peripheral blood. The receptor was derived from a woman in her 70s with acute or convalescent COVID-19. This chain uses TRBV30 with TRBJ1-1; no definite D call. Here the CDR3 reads CAWSGLRTEAFF. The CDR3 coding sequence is TGTGCCTGGAGTGGACTTCGGACTGAAGCTTTCTTT.